These T cell receptor beta chains were read from a single sample in a study of blood T cell repertoires in COVID-19. Assay used: immunoSEQ multiplex PCR; TCRdb lists only in-frame clones, some missing. There are about 130,000 clones in the sample; about 88% occur only once, and 2.4% lies in the top ten. The sequenced sample consisted of PBMCs or T cells enriched from blood (not recorded which). The receptors shown here come from a man aged 40-50 years with acute COVID-19. Each CDR3 is given with its conserved first and last residue. Each record gives: J gene, clone size, D gene, V gene, CDR3 protein, CDR3 DNA. A D gene is named only where the DNA matches it firmly. Clone sizes are given selectively: once, few, many, or a class where the clone is expanded.

J gene: TRBJ2-3
clone size: -
D gene: TRBD2
V gene: TRBV29-1
CDR3 protein: CSASSRGGRTDTQYF
CDR3 DNA: TGCAGCGCCTCTAGTCGGGGAGGGCGCACAGATACGCAGTATTTT

J gene: TRBJ2-3
clone size: -
D gene: TRBD2
V gene: TRBV14
CDR3 protein: CASSQTTSGRATQYF
CDR3 DNA: TGTGCCAGCAGCCAAACCACTAGCGGGAGGGCCACACAGTATTTT

J gene: TRBJ1-6
clone size: -
D gene: -
V gene: TRBV7-2
CDR3 protein: CASSLGQSQSPLHF
CDR3 DNA: TGTGCCAGCAGCTTGGGACAAAGCCAATCACCCCTCCACTTT

J gene: TRBJ2-1
clone size: -
D gene: TRBD1
V gene: TRBV28
CDR3 protein: CASSSPGQGGNEQFF
CDR3 DNA: TGTGCCAGCAGTTCACCGGGACAGGGCGGAAATGAGCAGTTCTTC

J gene: TRBJ2-1
clone size: -
D gene: TRBD1
V gene: TRBV5-6
CDR3 protein: CASSLRDRGHEQFF
CDR3 DNA: TGTGCCAGCAGCTTGCGGGACAGGGGGCACGAGCAGTTCTTC

J gene: TRBJ1-2
clone size: -
D gene: -
V gene: TRBV7-9
CDR3 protein: CASSLGASCTF
CDR3 DNA: TGTGCCAGCAGCTTAGGGGCCTCTTGCACCTTC

J gene: TRBJ2-7
clone size: -
D gene: -
V gene: TRBV28
CDR3 protein: CASSSPTGLGDIKQYF
CDR3 DNA: TGTGCCAGCAGTTCCCCAACAGGTCTTGGGGATATAAAGCAGTACTTC

J gene: TRBJ1-4
clone size: -
D gene: -
V gene: TRBV3-1/TRBV3-2
CDR3 protein: CASKPTGDEKLFF
CDR3 DNA: TGTGCCAGCAAACCTACGGGGGATGAAAAACTGTTTTTT

J gene: TRBJ2-7
clone size: -
D gene: -
V gene: TRBV19
CDR3 protein: CASSPRSGEQYF
CDR3 DNA: TGTGCCAGTAGTCCGCGTTCGGGCGAGCAGTACTTC

J gene: TRBJ2-1
clone size: -
D gene: TRBD1
V gene: TRBV7-2
CDR3 protein: CASSLVAGTDIWNEQFF
CDR3 DNA: TGTGCCAGCAGCTTAGTGGCAGGGACAGATATATGGAATGAGCAGTTCTTC

J gene: TRBJ1-1
clone size: -
D gene: -
V gene: TRBV12-3/TRBV12-4
CDR3 protein: CASSLKSGTEAFF
CDR3 DNA: TGTGCCAGCAGTTTGAAATCCGGCACTGAAGCTTTCTTT

J gene: TRBJ1-5
clone size: few
D gene: -
V gene: TRBV18
CDR3 protein: CASSPGDQPQHF
CDR3 DNA: TGTGCCAGCTCCCCCGGGGATCAGCCCCAGCATTTT

J gene: TRBJ2-7
clone size: -
D gene: TRBD2
V gene: TRBV19
CDR3 protein: CASSMGLAGGTYEQYF
CDR3 DNA: TGTGCCAGTAGTATGGGACTAGCGGGAGGAACCTACGAGCAGTACTTC

J gene: TRBJ1-1
clone size: -
D gene: TRBD1
V gene: TRBV5-1
CDR3 protein: CASSWDSGNTEAFF
CDR3 DNA: TGCGCCAGCAGCTGGGACAGTGGGAACACTGAAGCTTTCTTT

J gene: TRBJ2-7
clone size: -
D gene: -
V gene: TRBV28
CDR3 protein: CASSYREYEQYF
CDR3 DNA: TGTGCCAGCAGTTACCGGGAATACGAGCAGTACTTC

J gene: TRBJ1-5
clone size: -
D gene: TRBD1
V gene: TRBV28
CDR3 protein: CASSPSGTVGNQPQHF
CDR3 DNA: TGTGCCAGCAGTCCGTCCGGGACAGTGGGCAATCAGCCCCAGCATTTT